This TCR beta chain was sequenced during a study of T cells in women clearing cervical HPV infection (dated by TCRdb to about 2018). Turning to the overall study: Cases were roughly 23 women with histologically confirmed HPV16-related CIN3 or worse, including a couple of invasive cancers. The parent cohort enrolled about 10,000 women aged 18 or older in Guanacaste, Costa Rica, in about 1993 to 1994 and followed the women for less than nine years. Since only a few of the women had HLA typing available, the possibility that HLA type was acting as a confounder could not be ruled out. Five blinded duplicates per group were added as quality controls, so that 60 or so samples were obtained: some 50 participants and roughly ten replicates. The 20 to 25 controls were women who cleared a single incident HPV16 infection within 12 months without developing precancer or cancer. Median age was roughly 35 years in cases versus 38 to 45 in controls, and baseline characteristics did not differ significantly. Cases and controls were matched on age within five years and on year of sample collection. The exploratory proof-of-principle case-control study was nested within the Guanacaste HPV Natural History Study in Costa Rica and compared TCR repertoires across cervical HPV16 outcomes. Blood from cases was drawn at the visit where the lesion was first identified, while blood from controls was drawn once the infection was no longer detected. For cases, the median interval between lesion detection and blood sampling was approximately 150 days, with an interquartile range of about 85 to 220 days. Broader findings and caveats from the paper: Significantly higher TCR repertoire richness was observed in CIN3+ cases than in controls across sequencing depths, whereas no difference in evenness was found. Random forest classifiers combining richness and V gene abundances distinguished cases from controls with an estimated AUC of approximately 0.8. Because T-cell numbers per sample were unknown, differences in richness could reflect varying T-cell content rather than repertoire biology. The cross-sectional design could not show whether the associations came before the infection or were a result of it, and neither effector/memory subsets nor HPV-specific T cells were isolated.

Using the immunoSEQ assay, multiplex PCR amplified TCR beta CDR3 regions from an average of around 1,300 ng of genomic DNA per sample. The assay corrected primer bias using a complete synthetic TCR repertoire to establish an amplification baseline. The amplicons were sequenced on the Illumina platform. The study's processing was this. Sequences were error-corrected by clustering with frequency ratios and a modified nearest-neighbor algorithm, then analyzed in the immunoSEQ Analyzer with IMGT gene definitions. TCR richness and evenness were averaged over 20 rarefaction repeats at each rarefaction depth, excluding samples with fewer sequences than the depth. Wilcoxon rank sum tests with FDR correction were used to compare V, D and J gene relative abundances between the groups. In the blinded duplicates, the intraclass correlation was nearly 96% for TCR richness and averaged about 80% across around 70 gene segments. TCRdb limited this immuneACCESS table to in-frame rearrangements with V and J called. A share of clones is missing; checked studies link under half to unresolved V genes, and the rest is unexplained. The V and J calls and clone size were taken over from that table, and D and trimming were inferred from the DNA. This specimen's table enumerates 49,000 or so clones. The ten most abundant clones make up 35% to 45% of the sample.

Every participant had a single incident cervical HPV16 infection, and prevalent HPV16 infections were excluded. Cervical HPV DNA was detected by MY09/MY11 PCR, and genotyping was performed by dot-blot hybridization. Fifteen mL of heparinized blood were centrifuged, and the buffy coat was split into aliquots, frozen at -30 degrees C, and then kept at -80 degrees C. QIAGEN kits were used to extract genomic DNA from buffy coat specimens. Comment on this clone: The clone's antigen remains unknown.

Sequenced sample: blood buffy coat. This TCR was recovered from a woman between 18 and 70 years old with a cervical HPV16 infection that either progressed to CIN3+ or cleared (not recorded which).

The covered CDR3 bases are TGCAGTGCTAGGAAAGAAGAGGGTGACCTGAACACCGGGGAG. Its amino acids are CSARKEEGDLNTGE. The complete CDR3 protein is CSARKEEGDLNTGELFF. The V gene is TRBV20-1 and the J gene is TRBJ2-2; the best D guess is TRBD2, with 5 bases matching. The read falls 3 residues short of the CDR3 end, and the missing part is taken from the germline J gene. Cut back by 3 bases and 1 base, the V and J ends lie 18 bases apart. The CDR3 runs 17 residues from the cysteine to the phenylalanine. Part of the CDR3 DNA is given, 42 bases translated from base 1. The germline V gene encodes CDR1 DFQATT and CDR2 SNEGSKA (reference sequence).